This TCR beta chain was observed in a study of brain metastases from non-small cell lung cancer. Trimming cost V 6 bases and J 5 bases, with 11 bases left between them. The CDR3 spans 13 residues. Germline values: CDR1 MNHEY, CDR2 SVGAGI. As regards this clone: As yet, its antigen is unknown.

Data came from immunoSEQ multiplex PCR; TCRdb stores just in-frame clones and leaves some out. Here the sample spans approximately 5,000 clones, approximately 85% being singletons. Study results and caveats: T-cell clones appeared expanded in around 64% of brain metastases relative to matched primary tumors.

V and J are TRBV6-5 and TRBJ2-1; D is possibly TRBD1 (5 bases). This TCR came from a donor at least 40 years old with non-small cell lung cancer. Sequencing input: primary lung tumor tissue. This CDR3 is CASSLGQDNEQFF. The CDR3 bases are TGTGCCAGCAGCCTCGGACAAGACAATGAGCAGTTCTTC.